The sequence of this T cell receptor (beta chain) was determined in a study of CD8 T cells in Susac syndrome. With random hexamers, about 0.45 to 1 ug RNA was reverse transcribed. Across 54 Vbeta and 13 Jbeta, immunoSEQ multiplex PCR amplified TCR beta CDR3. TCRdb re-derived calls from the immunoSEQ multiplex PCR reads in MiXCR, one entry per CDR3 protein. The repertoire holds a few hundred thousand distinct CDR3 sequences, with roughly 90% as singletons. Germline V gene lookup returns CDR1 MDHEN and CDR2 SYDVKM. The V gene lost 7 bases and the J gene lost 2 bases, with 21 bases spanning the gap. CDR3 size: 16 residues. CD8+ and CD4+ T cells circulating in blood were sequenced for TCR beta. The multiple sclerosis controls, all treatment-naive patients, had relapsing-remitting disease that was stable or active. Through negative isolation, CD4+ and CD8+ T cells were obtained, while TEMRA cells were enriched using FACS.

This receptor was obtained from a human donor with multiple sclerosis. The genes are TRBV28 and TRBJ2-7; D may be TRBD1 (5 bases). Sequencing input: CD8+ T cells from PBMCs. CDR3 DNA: TGTGCCAGCACGACAGTGCGTGGATCTGCCGCCTACGAGCAGTACTTC. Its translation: CASTTVRGSAAYEQYF.